The sequence of this T cell receptor (beta chain) was determined in a study of blood T cell repertoires in COVID-19. Overall study context: Some COVID-19 samples were acute and others convalescent; all came from the United States, Italy and Spain. From T cells, B-cell-depleted T cells, or PBMCs came the material, which was cDNA or gDNA.

As handled by the study authors: Estimation of nucleated cell counts relied on the amplification of reference gene primers. Clones were sequenced by immunoSEQ multiplex PCR, and TCRdb holds only the in-frame ones, with some missing. V and J calls and clone size follow that table, whereas D and trimming were derived from the DNA. The table includes a few hundred thousand clones, 88% detected once. This CDR3 has 13 residues. With 7 bases clipped from V and 2 bases from J, the junction kept 6 bases outside the gene matches. Germline V lookup: CDR1 SQVTM, CDR2 ANQGSEA. This clone showed up just a few times.

This TCR was recovered from a woman in her forties who had recovered from COVID-19. The material sequenced was peripheral blood. V usage is TRBV29-1 and J usage is TRBJ1-2; 8 nucleotides match TRBD1. The CDR3 sequence: CSARTGMNYGYTF. In DNA form, the CDR3 reads TGCAGCGCCCGGACAGGGATGAACTATGGCTACACCTTC.